This entry is about one T cell receptor beta chain. The table came from immunoSEQ multiplex PCR; TCRdb's copy has only in-frame clones and leaves some out. This sample has 90,000 to 110,000 clones; around 84% occur once, and the top ten carry approximately 7.9%. The data are from a study of blood T cell repertoires in COVID-19. Study-wide background: Sites across the United States, Italy and Spain contributed samples from acute and convalescent COVID-19.

Germline V gene lookup returns CDR1 MGHDK and CDR2 SYGVNS. Between the trimmed V and J ends, which lost 4 bases and 4 bases, there was a span of 11 bases. The CDR3 covers 15 residues. The clonotype comes from a woman aged 80 or over with active or convalescent COVID-19. The chain couples TRBV25-1 to TRBJ2-6; D call uncertain. Sequencing input: peripheral blood. As DNA, the CDR3 is TGTGCCAGCAGTGCCGACTTGACCGGGGCCAACGTCCTGACTTTC. It yields the protein CASSADLTGANVLTF.